This T cell receptor beta chain was profiled in a study of post-analysis software for immune sequencing data. Study-level points and caveats: Five or six TRBV segments appeared more often in patients than in controls, and TRBV5-6, TRBV5-1 and TRBV20-1 were among these. Samples sharing a preparation batch grouped tightly together when assessed by F measure.

Unique molecular identifiers had been added to the TCR beta cDNA libraries. T cells, roughly 0.95 to 10 million of them, yielded roughly 550,000 cDNA molecules. Each CDR3 protein is one row after TCRdb ran MiXCR on the PCR reads. The sample has roughly 800,000 distinct CDR3 sequences, roughly 46% seen once. Worth noting for this clonotype: Its antigen is unidentified.

The germline gives CDR1 LGHNA, CDR2 YNFKEQ. Trimming cost V 4 bases and J 1 base; bases outside gene matches: 11. CDR3 size: 18 residues. The TCR was taken from a girl aged 5 to 17 with multiple sclerosis. Source material: blood. This sequence joins TRBV4-2 and TRBJ2-2, with 8 bases fitting TRBD1. CDR3 protein: CASSLDTGTGWNTGELFF. CDR3 DNA sequence: TGTGCCAGCAGCCTTGATACCGGGACAGGCTGGAACACCGGGGAGCTGTTTTTT.